The entry below describes one T cell receptor (beta chain). Germline V gene lookup returns CDR1 SGHTA and CDR2 FQGNSA. This CDR3 spans 16 amino acids. With V trimmed by 5 bases and J by 5 bases, 7 bases remained unmatched. The data are from a study of blood T cell repertoires in COVID-19. Background on the study: Acute and convalescent COVID-19 specimens originated in the United States, Italy and Spain.

Patients of the Seattle cohort, enrolled during active infection, were followed longitudinally. Authors' methods: How many nucleated cells were present was estimated from reference gene primer amplification. Some clones are missing from TCRdb's copy, which holds only in-frame ones; the method was immunoSEQ multiplex PCR. That table gives V, J and clone size, and the DNA gave D and trimming. The data show 200,000 to 300,000 clones, about 90% seen once. This rearrangement joins TRBV7-2 to TRBJ1-6, with 9 bases identical to TRBD1. The material sequenced was peripheral blood. This clonotype was obtained from a man aged 25-45 years with COVID-19, enrolled during active disease. CDR3 DNA: TGTGCCAGCAGCCCGAGGACAGGGGCCCATAATTCACCCCTCCACTTT. This codes for CASSPRTGAHNSPLHF.